The 7 T cell receptor beta chains below all came from one sample that was sequenced in a study of blood T cell repertoires in COVID-19 (dated by TCRdb to 2019 to 2021). Library preparation used the immunoSEQ multiplex PCR assay. This is the immuneACCESS table as TCRdb keeps it, with only in-frame sequences that have V and J called. A part of the clones is gone; compared with another copy, unresolved V genes explain less than half, and the rest is unexplained. Counted in this sample were a few hundred thousand clones; about 87% of them appeared once. The ten largest make up about 7% of the sample. What was sequenced was peripheral blood. The receptor source for this set is a woman aged 25-40 years who had recovered from COVID-19.

The V gene is TRBV28, the J gene TRBJ1-1, with no clear D. The V end was cut by 4 bases, the J end by 6 bases, with 18 bases between. The CDR3 consists of 15 residues. CDR1 MDHEN and CDR2 SYDVKM come from the germline V gene. The CDR3 DNA reads TGTGCCAGCAGTTCCCGCCGGGTCCGGGTGGCTGAAGCTTTCTTT. Its translation: CASSSRRVRVAEAFF.

J is TRBJ2-2 and V is TRBV30; D is unresolved. Germline lookup yields CDR1 GTSNPN and CDR2 SVGIG (reference sequence). Trimming cost V 5 bases and J 2 bases, with 6 bases left between them. The CDR3 sequence is 12 residues long. The CDR3 loop is CAWDTNTGELFF. DNA for the CDR3: TGTGCCTGGGACACAAACACCGGGGAGCTGTTTTTT.

The V gene is TRBV7-7, the J gene TRBJ2-2; 8 positions match TRBD2. The CDR3 is 15 residues long. The ends lost 5 bases at V and 1 base at J; junction bases unmatched: 3. The germline V gene encodes CDR1 SSHAT and CDR2 FNYEAQ (reference sequence). The CDR3 protein is CASSPLAVNTGELFF. The CDR3 bases are TGTGCCAGCAGCCCACTAGCGGTGAACACCGGGGAGCTGTTTTTT.

This clone has a single count. The genes are TRBV14 and TRBJ2-5, with 12 positions matching TRBD2. The CDR3 has 18 amino acids. V lost 2 bases, J lost 4 bases, and 11 bases stayed unmatched. Germline V CDR1 and CDR2: SGHDN, FVKESK. CDR3 residues: CASSQPRLAGGRGETQYF. In DNA, the CDR3 is TGTGCCAGCAGCCAACCTCGCCTAGCGGGGGGGCGAGGAGAGACCCAGTACTTC.

The chain recombines TRBV7-9 with TRBJ1-2; D might be TRBD1 (6 bases). The CDR3 runs 13 residues. Germline CDR1 reads SEHNR; CDR2 reads FQNEAQ (reference sequence). Deletions cut 9 bases from V and 4 bases from J, with 15 bases between. In DNA, the CDR3 is TGTGCCAGTAACAGGGTAGGGAGCTATGGCTACACCTTC. Translated: CASNRVGSYGYTF.

V is TRBV5-8 and J is TRBJ1-4, with D possibly being TRBD1 (5 bases). The CDR3 is made up of 15 amino acids. V gave up 10 bases and J gave up 3 bases, with 19 bases separating them. Germline assignment: CDR1 SGHTS and CDR2 YDEGEE. The CDR3 sequence is CAGDRGVFANEKLFF. In DNA form, the CDR3 reads TGTGCCGGGGATCGGGGGGTTTTCGCTAATGAAAAACTGTTTTTT.

The DNA for the CDR3 is TGTGCCAGCAGCTTAGGGTTCGGCGGGAGTACGCAGTATTTT. It codes for CASSLGFGGSTQYF. This chain connects TRBV11-2 to TRBJ2-3, with TRBD2 matching over 7 bases. V trimming: 1 base; J trimming: 8 bases; junction bases outside the gene matches: 6. Germline CDR1 SGHAT, CDR2 FQNNGV. The CDR3 sequence is 14 residues long.